This T cell receptor beta chain was sequenced for a study of shared clonotypes between healthy human individuals. Overall study results and limits: Relative to their counterparts shared across all four donors, non-shared clonotypes exhibited diminished generation probabilities. Among donors, clonotype sharing was expected to be affected by sequencing depth. Rarefaction showed that sequencing of sorted subsets was incomplete (despite large depth).

Genomic DNA belonging to each subset was distributed in equal measure over several immunoSEQ plates. Assay used: immunoSEQ multiplex PCR; TCRdb lists only in-frame clones, some missing. The sample lists around 2,000,000 clones, over 85% occurring once. With regard to this clone: Antigen unknown. This sample also contains other DNA sequences that code for the same CDR3.

Trimming pared 3 bases from V and 0 bases from J, leaving 9 bases between. CDR3 size: 14 residues. CDR1 and CDR2 (germline): KGHSH, LQKENI. Sequenced sample: naive CD4+ T cells sorted from blood. Subset described: CD45RA+ positively selected. The V gene is TRBV18, the J gene TRBJ2-7; D not certain. The sequence was collected from a man in his late teens or twenties in good health. CDR3 in DNA: TGTGCCAGCTCACCTAGCCTAAGCTCCTACGAGCAGTACTTC. Amino acid sequence: CASSPSLSSYEQYF.